Shown below are 16 T cell receptor beta chains from a single sample sequenced in a study of T cell responses to AZD1222 COVID-19 vaccine. TCRdb's copy holds only in-frame clones and misses some; the assay was immunoSEQ multiplex PCR. This sample has under 200,000 clones, with 94% found just once. Source: peripheral blood, taken on day 0 of AZD1222 vaccination. The receptor set was obtained from an adult in good health.

The CDR3 DNA is TGTGCCAGCAGCCCACCGGGACTAGCAGCAGATACGCAGTATTTT. This encodes CASSPPGLAADTQYF. The genes are TRBV7-9 and TRBJ2-3; TRBD2 matches 9 bases. The CDR3 has 15 amino acids. V shed 5 bases, J shed 4 bases, and the junction held 7 bases outside the gene matches. CDR1 and CDR2 from the germline V gene are SEHNR and FQNEAQ (reference sequence). Combining the CDR3 with reference TRBV7-9 and TRBJ2-3 gives the whole variable domain DTGVSQNPRHKITKRGQNVTFRCDPISEHNRLYWYRQTLGQGPEFLTYFQNEAQLEKSRLLSDRFSAERPKGSFSTLEIQRTEQGDSAMYLCASSPPGLAADTQYFGPGTRLTVL.

Concerning this clone itself: The sample contains more than one DNA sequence encoding this CDR3. The chain recombines TRBV5-1 with TRBJ1-1; D uncertain. V was cut by 1 base and J by 1 base, with 8 bases left in between. The CDR3 consists of 14 residues. The germline gives CDR1 SGHRS, CDR2 YFSETQ. The CDR3 nucleotides read TGCGCCAGCAGCTTGTTTGGCGAGAACACTGAAGCTTTCTTT. Its protein product is CASSLFGENTEAFF.

This chain uses TRBV6-5 with TRBJ1-5; D is undetermined. Germline CDR1 reads MNHEY; CDR2 reads SVGAGI. The CDR3 extends over 15 amino acids. V lost 4 bases, J lost 0 bases, and 10 bases lay in between. This CDR3 reads CASSSRPNSNQPQHF. The CDR3 bases are TGTGCCAGCAGTTCGCGACCAAATAGCAATCAGCCCCAGCATTTT.

CDR3 bases: TGTGCCAGCACAGCGGGGGCGGCCTATGGCTACACCTTC. Translated, it gives CASTAGAAYGYTF. This rearrangement joins TRBV6-5 to TRBJ1-2, with a weak D call TRBD1 (6 bases). This CDR3 comprises 13 residues. Germline V CDR1 and CDR2: MNHEY, SVGAGI. Between the trimmed V and J ends, which lost 7 bases and 4 bases, there was a span of 13 bases.

The chain joins TRBV30 to TRBJ2-1, with D perhaps TRBD2 (6 bases). Germline V gives CDR1 GTSNPN, CDR2 SVGIG (reference sequence). Trimming pared 4 bases from V and 4 bases from J, leaving 17 bases between. The CDR3 extends over 15 amino acids. The CDR3 loop is CAWKRRDSAYNEQFF. CDR3 coding DNA: TGTGCCTGGAAGAGAAGGGACTCCGCATACAATGAGCAGTTCTTC.

The CDR3 DNA sequence: TGTGCCAGCACTCTGGTTACCTTGAACACTGAAGCTTTCTTT. Its translation: CASTLVTLNTEAFF. The rearrangement uses TRBV6-5 and TRBJ1-1; D is undetermined. The CDR3 is made up of 14 amino acids. In germline, CDR1 is MNHEY, CDR2 SVGAGI. V lost 7 bases to trimming and J lost 0 bases, with 12 bases between them.

The genes are TRBV7-9 and TRBJ1-1; D ambiguous. The CDR3 covers 14 residues. Germline loops: CDR1 SEHNR, CDR2 FQNEAQ (reference sequence). Trimming removed 3 bases at V and 6 bases at J, with 14 bases between. CDR3 nucleotide sequence: TGTGCCAGCAGCTTGACCTCTGGGAGGGCTGAAGCTTTCTTT. This gives the protein CASSLTSGRAEAFF.

The CDR3 DNA reads TGTGCCAGCAGCTTATCGGGCTGGCGGCGGGCCGGGGAGCTGTTTTTT. It yields the protein CASSLSGWRRAGELFF. This chain joins TRBV7-8 and TRBJ2-2, with TRBD2 as a possible D gene (5 bases). From germline, CDR1 is SGHVS and CDR2 FQNEAQ. The V and J ends lost 2 bases and 6 bases respectively, with 16 bases between them. This CDR3 is built from 16 residues.

V usage is TRBV3-1 (or the pseudogene TRBV3-2) and J usage is TRBJ2-2, with a weak D call TRBD1 (5 bases). The CDR3 consists of 14 residues. V was clipped by 8 bases and J by 5 bases, with 15 bases between them. Germline V gene lookup returns CDR1 LGHDT and CDR2 YNNKEL (reference sequence). CDR3 protein: CASAALGRTGELFF. The CDR3 nucleotides are TGTGCCAGCGCCGCCCTGGGGCGAACCGGGGAGCTGTTTTTT.

The rearrangement links TRBV3-1 (or the pseudogene TRBV3-2) to TRBJ1-4; maybe TRBD1 (5 bases). V was pared by 4 bases and J by 4 bases, with 10 bases between. The CDR3 totals 14 residues. CDR1 is LGHDT, CDR2 YNNKEL, per germline (reference sequence). The chain's CDR3 is CASSPGPINEKLFF. In DNA form, the CDR3 reads TGTGCCAGCAGCCCGGGACCGATTAATGAAAAACTGTTTTTT.

The rearrangement joins TRBV13 to TRBJ1-6, with D unresolved. Germline values: CDR1 PRHDT, CDR2 FYEKMQ (reference sequence). V was cut by 1 base and J by 5 bases, with 15 bases left in between. The CDR3 runs to 17 residues. The CDR3 here is CASSLEAGLGDNSPLHF. The CDR3 nucleotides are TGTGCCAGCAGCTTAGAGGCGGGTTTAGGAGATAATTCACCCCTCCACTTT.

DNA of the CDR3: TGTGCCAGCAGCCAAGGGTTGGGGAGCAATCAGCCCCAGCATTTT. This encodes CASSQGLGSNQPQHF. This chain connects TRBV14 to TRBJ1-5; D remains ambiguous. Germline V gene sequence: CDR1 SGHDN, CDR2 FVKESK. The V end was cut by 1 base, the J end by 1 base, with 8 bases between. The CDR3 extends over 15 amino acids.

The V call is TRBV27, the J call TRBJ1-4; maybe TRBD1 (6 bases). The germline CDR1 and CDR2 sequences are MNHEY and SMNVEV (reference sequence). V was pared by 4 bases and J by 8 bases, with 17 bases between. This CDR3 comprises 15 residues. Here the CDR3 DNA reads TGTGCCAGCAGTTACTTGGAGGGGGGTGGCGAAAAACTGTTTTTT. It yields the protein CASSYLEGGGEKLFF.

The V and J genes are TRBV14 and TRBJ1-3; tentatively, D is TRBD1 (5 bases). The CDR3 contains 16 residues. From germline, CDR1 is SGHDN and CDR2 FVKESK. V lost 4 bases and J 2 bases, leaving 15 bases between the germline ends. The CDR3 spells CASSPTRGIPGNTIYF. CDR3 nucleotides: TGTGCCAGCAGCCCGACGAGGGGCATCCCTGGAAACACCATATATTTT.

This chain links TRBV4-2 with TRBJ2-2; TRBD2 matches 9 bases. CDR1 is LGHNA and CDR2 is YNFKEQ in the germline V gene. The CDR3 is 17 residues long. After removal of 0 bases from V and 7 bases from J, the junction contained 9 bases not matched to a gene. Here the CDR3 DNA reads TGTGCCAGCAGCCAAGAAAATGCGGGAGGGCAAAACGGGGAGCTGTTTTTT. This sequence encodes CASSQENAGGQNGELFF.

The CDR3 is CASTSGVQPQHF. CDR3 in DNA: TGTGCCAGCACCTCGGGGGTTCAGCCCCAGCATTTT. The V gene is TRBV7-9, the J gene TRBJ1-5; possible D gene TRBD1, 5 bases. Germline V lookup: CDR1 SEHNR, CDR2 FQNEAQ (reference sequence). V was trimmed by 7 bases and J by 6 bases, leaving 10 bases between them. The length of the CDR3 is 12 residues.